Below, 3 T cell receptor beta chains from the same sample are listed, as sequenced in a study of regulatory T cells in long-lasting Graves disease. Arm-PCR of CDR3 regions and iRepertoire HTBI primers were the basis on which TCR beta libraries were built. From the multiplex PCR reads, TCRdb called clonotypes with MiXCR, one entry per CDR3 protein. Among approximately 470,000 distinct CDR3 sequences listed, 15% to 20% were seen once. Time point specified: newly diagnosed GD, antithyroid drugs for less than 3 months. Construction of the TCR library relied on RNA isolated from PBMCs. These data were likewise used in another study, on T cells in Graves' hyperthyroidism and ophthalmopathy.

Sequenced material: peripheral blood mononuclear cells (PBMCs), taken at new diagnosis, from a patient treated with antithyroid drugs. The source of these receptors is a man in his forties with Graves disease.

This clonotype came up many times. This chain connects TRBV6-1 to TRBJ2-7, with 10 bases lining up with TRBD2. The CDR3 consists of 13 residues. The germline gives CDR1 MNHNS, CDR2 SASEGT. With V trimmed by 6 bases and J by 5 bases, 4 bases remained unmatched. The CDR3 region has the DNA TGTGCCAGCAGCTATAGCGGGAGGAACGAGCAGTACTTC. It is translated as CASSYSGRNEQYF.

This clonotype was seen many times. The rearrangement joins TRBV2 to TRBJ2-5; no clear D. The CDR3 is made up of 12 amino acids. Germline CDR1 is SNHLY and CDR2 is FYNNEI. Trimming took off 7 bases at V and 1 base at J, with 7 bases between the two ends. The CDR3 bases are TGTGCCAGCAAACTTGCCCAAGAGACCCAGTACTTC. The encoded protein is CASKLAQETQYF.

This clonotype was detected many times. V is TRBV11-1 and J is TRBJ2-1; tentatively, D is TRBD2 (5 bases). Trimming removed 3 bases from V and 5 bases from J, with 8 bases in between. Germline V gene data show CDR1 as SGHAT and CDR2 as FQDESV (reference sequence). The CDR3 extends over 13 amino acids. The CDR3 sequence is CASSFKGDNEQFF. In DNA form, the CDR3 reads TGTGCCAGCAGCTTTAAGGGAGACAATGAGCAGTTCTTC.